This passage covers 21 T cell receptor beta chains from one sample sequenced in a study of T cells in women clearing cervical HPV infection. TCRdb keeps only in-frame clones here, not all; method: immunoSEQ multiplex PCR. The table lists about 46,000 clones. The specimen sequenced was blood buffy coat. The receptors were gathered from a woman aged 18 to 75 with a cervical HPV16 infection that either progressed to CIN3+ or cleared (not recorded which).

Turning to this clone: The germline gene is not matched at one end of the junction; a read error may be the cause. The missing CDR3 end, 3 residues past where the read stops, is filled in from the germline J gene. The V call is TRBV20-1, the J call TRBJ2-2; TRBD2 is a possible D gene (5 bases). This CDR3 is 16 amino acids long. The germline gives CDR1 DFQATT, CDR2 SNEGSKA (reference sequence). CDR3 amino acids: CSARAPAASNTGELFF. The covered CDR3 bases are TGCAGTGCCAGAGCCCCAGCGGCCTCGAACACCGGGGAG.

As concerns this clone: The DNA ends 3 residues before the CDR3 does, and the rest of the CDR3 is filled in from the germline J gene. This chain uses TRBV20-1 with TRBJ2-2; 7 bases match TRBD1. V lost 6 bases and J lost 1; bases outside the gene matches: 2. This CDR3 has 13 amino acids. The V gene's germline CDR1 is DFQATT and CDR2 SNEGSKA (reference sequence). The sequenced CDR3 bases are TGCAGTGCCAACAGGGGGAACACCGGGGAG. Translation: CSANRGNTGE. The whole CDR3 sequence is CSANRGNTGELFF.

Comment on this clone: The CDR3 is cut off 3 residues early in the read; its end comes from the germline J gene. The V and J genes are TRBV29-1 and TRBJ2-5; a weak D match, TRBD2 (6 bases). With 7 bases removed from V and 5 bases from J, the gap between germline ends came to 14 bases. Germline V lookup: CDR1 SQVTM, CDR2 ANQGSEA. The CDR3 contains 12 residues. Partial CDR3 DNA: TGCAGCGCAGATGACGGGGGTGAGACC. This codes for CSADDGGET. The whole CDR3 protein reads CSADDGGETQYF.

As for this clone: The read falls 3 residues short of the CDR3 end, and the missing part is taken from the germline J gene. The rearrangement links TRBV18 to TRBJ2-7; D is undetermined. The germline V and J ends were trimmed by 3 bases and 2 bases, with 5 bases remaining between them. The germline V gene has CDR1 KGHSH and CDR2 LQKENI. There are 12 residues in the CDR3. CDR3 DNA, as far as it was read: TGTGCCAGCTCACCGACACCCTACGAG. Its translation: CASSPTPYE. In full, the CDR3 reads CASSPTPYEQYF.

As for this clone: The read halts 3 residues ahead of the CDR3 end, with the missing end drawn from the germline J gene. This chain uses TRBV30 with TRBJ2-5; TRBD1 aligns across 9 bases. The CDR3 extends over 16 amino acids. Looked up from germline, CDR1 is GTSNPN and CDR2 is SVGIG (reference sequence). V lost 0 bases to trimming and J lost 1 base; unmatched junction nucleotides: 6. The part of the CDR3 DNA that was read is TGTGCCTGGAGTGTAGTTCGACAGGGGGTCCAAGAGACC. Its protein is CAWSVVRQGVQET. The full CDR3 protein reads CAWSVVRQGVQETQYF.

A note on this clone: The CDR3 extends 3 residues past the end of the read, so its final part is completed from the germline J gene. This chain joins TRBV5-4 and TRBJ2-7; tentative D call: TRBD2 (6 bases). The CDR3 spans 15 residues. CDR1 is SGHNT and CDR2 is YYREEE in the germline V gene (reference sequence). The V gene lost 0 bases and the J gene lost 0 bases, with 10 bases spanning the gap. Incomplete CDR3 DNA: TGTGCCAGCAGCTTGGGACTAGATGTCTCCTACGAG. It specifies CASSLGLDVSYE. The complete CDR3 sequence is CASSLGLDVSYEQYF.

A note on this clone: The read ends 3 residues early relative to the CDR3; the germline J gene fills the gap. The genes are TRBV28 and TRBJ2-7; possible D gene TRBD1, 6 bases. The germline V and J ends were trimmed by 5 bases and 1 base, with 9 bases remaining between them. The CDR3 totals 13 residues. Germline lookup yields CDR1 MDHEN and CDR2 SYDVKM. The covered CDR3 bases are TGTGCCAGCAGTGGGGGCCTTTCCTACGAG. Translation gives CASSGGLSYE. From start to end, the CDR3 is CASSGGLSYEQYF. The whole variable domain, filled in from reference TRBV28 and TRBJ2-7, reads DVKVTQSSRYLVKRTGEKVFLECVQDMDHENMFWYRQDPGLGLRLIYFSYDVKMKEKGDIPEGYSVSREKKERFSLILESASTNQTSMYLCASSGGLSYEQYFGPGTRLTVT.

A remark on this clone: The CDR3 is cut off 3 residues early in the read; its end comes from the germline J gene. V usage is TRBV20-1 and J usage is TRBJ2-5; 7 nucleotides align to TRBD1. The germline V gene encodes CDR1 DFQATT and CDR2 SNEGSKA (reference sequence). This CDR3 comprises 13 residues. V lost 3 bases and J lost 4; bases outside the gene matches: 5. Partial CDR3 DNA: TGCAGTGCTAGCCCGACAGGGAGAGAGACC. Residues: CSASPTGRET. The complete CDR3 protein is CSASPTGRETQYF.

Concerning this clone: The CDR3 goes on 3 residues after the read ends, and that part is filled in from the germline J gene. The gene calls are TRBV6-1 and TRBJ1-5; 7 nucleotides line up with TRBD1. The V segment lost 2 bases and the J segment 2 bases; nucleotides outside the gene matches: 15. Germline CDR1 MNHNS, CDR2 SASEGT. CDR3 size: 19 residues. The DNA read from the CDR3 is TGTGCCAGCAGTGAACAACTTACAGGCCCAGGGGGAGGCAATCAGCCC. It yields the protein CASSEQLTGPGGGNQP. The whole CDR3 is CASSEQLTGPGGGNQPQHF.

Here the CDR3 reads CASSLGGGDNSPLHF. CDR3 bases read: TGCGCCAGCAGCTTGGGAGGGGGAGATAATTCACCC. The rearrangement joins TRBV5-1 to TRBJ1-6; the D gene is possibly TRBD1 (6 bases). From the germline J gene comes the end of the CDR3, since the read stops 3 residues before it. The ends were cut back, 0 bases at V and 5 bases at J, with 9 bases in the middle. The CDR3 extends over 15 amino acids. CDR1 and CDR2 from the germline V gene are SGHRS and YFSETQ. The variable domain in full, completed from reference TRBV5-1 and TRBJ1-6, reads KAGVTQTPRYLIKTRGQQVTLSCSPISGHRSVSWYQQTPGQGLQFLFEYFSETQRNKGNFPGRFSGRQFSNSRSEMNVSTLELGDSALYLCASSLGGGDNSPLHFGNGTRLTVT.

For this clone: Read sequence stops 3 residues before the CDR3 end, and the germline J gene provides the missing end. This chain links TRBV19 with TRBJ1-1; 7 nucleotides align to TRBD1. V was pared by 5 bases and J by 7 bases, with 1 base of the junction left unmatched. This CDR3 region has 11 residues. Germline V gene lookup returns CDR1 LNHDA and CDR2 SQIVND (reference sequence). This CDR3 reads CASSAGGEAFF. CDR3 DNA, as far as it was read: TGTGCCAGTAGTGCAGGGGGTGAA.

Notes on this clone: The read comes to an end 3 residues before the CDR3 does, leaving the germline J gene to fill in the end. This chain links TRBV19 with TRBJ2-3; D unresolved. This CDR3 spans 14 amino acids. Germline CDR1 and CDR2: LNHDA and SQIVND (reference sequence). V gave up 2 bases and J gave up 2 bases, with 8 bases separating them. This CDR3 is CASSIMTPTDTQYF. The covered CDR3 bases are TGTGCCAGTAGTATAATGACTCCCACAGATACG.

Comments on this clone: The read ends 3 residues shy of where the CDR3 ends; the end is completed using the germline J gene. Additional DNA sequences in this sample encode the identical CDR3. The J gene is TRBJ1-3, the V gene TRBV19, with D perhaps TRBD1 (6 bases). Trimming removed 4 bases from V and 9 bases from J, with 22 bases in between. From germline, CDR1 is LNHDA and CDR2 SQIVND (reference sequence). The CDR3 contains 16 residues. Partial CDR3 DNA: TGTGCCAGTAGTAAAGGCCGTGCGGACAGTCTCGGCACC. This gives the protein CASSKGRADSLGT. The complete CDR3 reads CASSKGRADSLGTIYF.

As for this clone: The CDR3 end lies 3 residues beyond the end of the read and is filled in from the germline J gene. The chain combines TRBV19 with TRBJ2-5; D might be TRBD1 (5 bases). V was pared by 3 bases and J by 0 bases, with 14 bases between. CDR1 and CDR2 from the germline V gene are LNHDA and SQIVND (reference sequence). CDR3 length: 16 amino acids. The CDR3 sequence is CASSMAIQAHQETQYF. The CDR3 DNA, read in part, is TGTGCCAGTAGTATGGCCATACAGGCCCACCAAGAGACC.

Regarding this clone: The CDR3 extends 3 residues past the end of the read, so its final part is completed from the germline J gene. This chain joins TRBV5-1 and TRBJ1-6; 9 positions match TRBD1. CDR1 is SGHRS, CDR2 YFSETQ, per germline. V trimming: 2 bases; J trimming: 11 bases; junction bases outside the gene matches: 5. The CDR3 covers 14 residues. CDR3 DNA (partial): TGCGCCAGCAGCTTCCGGGACAGGGAGACACCC. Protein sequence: CASSFRDRETP. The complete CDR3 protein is CASSFRDRETPLHF.

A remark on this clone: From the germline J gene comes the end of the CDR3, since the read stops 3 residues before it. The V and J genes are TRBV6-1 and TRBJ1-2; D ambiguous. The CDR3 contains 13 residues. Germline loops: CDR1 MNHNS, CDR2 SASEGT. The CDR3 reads CASSERNTHVYTF. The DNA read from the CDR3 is TGTGCCAGCAGTGAGCGCAATACCCATGTC.

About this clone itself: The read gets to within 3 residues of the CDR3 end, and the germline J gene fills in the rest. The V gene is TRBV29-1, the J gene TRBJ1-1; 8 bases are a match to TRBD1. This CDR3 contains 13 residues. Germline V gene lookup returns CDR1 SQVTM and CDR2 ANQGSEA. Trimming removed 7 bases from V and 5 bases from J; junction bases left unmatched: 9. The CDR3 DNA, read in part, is TGCAGCGCTCCGGGACAGGTCCTTACTGAA. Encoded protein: CSAPGQVLTE. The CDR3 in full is CSAPGQVLTEAFF.

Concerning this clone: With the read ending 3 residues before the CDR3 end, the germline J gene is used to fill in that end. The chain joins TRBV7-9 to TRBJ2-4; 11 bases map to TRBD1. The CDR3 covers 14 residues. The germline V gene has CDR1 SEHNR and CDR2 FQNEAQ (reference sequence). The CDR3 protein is CASSASGTGGGQYF. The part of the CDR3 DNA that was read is TGTGCCAGCAGCGCTTCCGGGACAGGGGGTGGT.

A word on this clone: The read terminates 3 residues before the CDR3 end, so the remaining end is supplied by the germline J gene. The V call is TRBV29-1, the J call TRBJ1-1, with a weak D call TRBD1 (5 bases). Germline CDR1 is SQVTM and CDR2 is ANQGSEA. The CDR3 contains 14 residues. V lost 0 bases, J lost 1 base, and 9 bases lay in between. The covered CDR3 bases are TGCAGCGTTGAAGAGGGCAGGGCGAACACTGAA. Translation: CSVEEGRANTE. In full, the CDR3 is CSVEEGRANTEAFF.

The CDR3 bases that were read are TGTGCCAGCAGTGACGGGGATAACTATGGC. Residues: CASSDGDNYG. The full CDR3 sequence reads CASSDGDNYGYTF. V and J are TRBV2 and TRBJ1-2; D is unresolved. The read halts 3 residues ahead of the CDR3 end, with the missing end drawn from the germline J gene. Germline V CDR1 and CDR2: SNHLY, FYNNEI. Trimming cost V 3 bases and J 1 base, with 6 bases left between them. The CDR3 spans 13 residues.

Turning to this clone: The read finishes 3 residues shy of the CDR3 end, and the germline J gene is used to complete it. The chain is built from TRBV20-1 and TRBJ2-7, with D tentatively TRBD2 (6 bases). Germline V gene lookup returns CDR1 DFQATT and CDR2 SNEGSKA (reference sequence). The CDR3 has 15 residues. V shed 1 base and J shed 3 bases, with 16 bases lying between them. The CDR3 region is CSARASSGPLYEQYF. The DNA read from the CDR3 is TGCAGTGCTAGAGCTAGTAGCGGTCCTCTCTACGAG.